Below are 2 T cell receptor beta chains sequenced from a single sample in a study of blood T cell repertoires in COVID-19. Profiled with immunoSEQ multiplex PCR; TCRdb holds only in-frame clones, not every one. Of about 240,000 clones listed, about nine tenths were seen once; the top ten hold just over 7%. Material for sequencing was peripheral blood. These TCRs come from a man aged 60-69 years who had recovered from COVID-19.

V gene TRBV19 combines with J gene TRBJ1-5; D may be TRBD1 (5 bases). V was cut by 1 base and J by 6 bases, with 7 bases left in between. The CDR3 spans 13 residues. Germline assignment: CDR1 LNHDA and CDR2 SQIVND (reference sequence). In nucleotides, the CDR3 is TGTGCCAGTAGTATAGGCAGGGCTCAGCCCCAGCATTTT. It encodes CASSIGRAQPQHF.

For the CDR3, the DNA is TGTGCCTTAGCAGGGGTAGGGCACAATGAGCAGTTCTTC. Encoded protein: CALAGVGHNEQFF. V gene TRBV30 combines with J gene TRBJ2-1; TRBD1 is a possible D gene (6 bases). Trimming took off 7 bases at V and 5 bases at J, with 15 bases between the two ends. Germline values: CDR1 GTSNPN, CDR2 SVGIG (reference sequence). The CDR3 is made up of 13 amino acids.